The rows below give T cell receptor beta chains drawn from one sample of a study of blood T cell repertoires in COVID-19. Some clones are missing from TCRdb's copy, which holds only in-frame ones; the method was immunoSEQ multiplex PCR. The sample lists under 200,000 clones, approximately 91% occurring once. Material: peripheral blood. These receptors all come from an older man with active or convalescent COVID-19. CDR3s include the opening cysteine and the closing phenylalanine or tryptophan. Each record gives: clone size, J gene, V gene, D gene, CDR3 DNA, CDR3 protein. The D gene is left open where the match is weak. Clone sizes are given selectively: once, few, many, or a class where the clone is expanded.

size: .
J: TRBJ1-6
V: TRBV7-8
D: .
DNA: TGTGCCAGCAGCTTAAAGCGGCAAACCCGAGATTCACCCCTCCACTTT
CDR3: CASSLKRQTRDSPLHF

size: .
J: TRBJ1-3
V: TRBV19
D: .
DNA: TGTGCCAGTAGTCTACAGGGCTCTGGAAACACCATATATTTT
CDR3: CASSLQGSGNTIYF

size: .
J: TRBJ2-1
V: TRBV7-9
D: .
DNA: TGTGCCAGCAGCTCACGGGAGAATTCCTACAATGAGCAGTTCTTC
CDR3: CASSSRENSYNEQFF

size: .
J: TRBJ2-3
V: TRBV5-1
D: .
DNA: TGCGCCAGCAGCTGGGGTAGCGTCGGGGGCACAGATACGCAGTATTTT
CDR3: CASSWGSVGGTDTQYF

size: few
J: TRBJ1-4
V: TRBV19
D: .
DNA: TGTGCCAGTAGTATGGCAGGGTTAAGGAATGAAAAACTGTTTTTT
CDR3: CASSMAGLRNEKLFF

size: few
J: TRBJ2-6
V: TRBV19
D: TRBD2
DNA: TGTGCCAGTAGTTCCTGGGGGGGATCTGGGGCCAACGTCCTGACTTTC
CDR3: CASSSWGGSGANVLTF

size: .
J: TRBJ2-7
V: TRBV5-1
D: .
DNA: TGCGCCAGCAGCTTGGATGGGCAGACCTACGAGCAGTACTTC
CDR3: CASSLDGQTYEQYF

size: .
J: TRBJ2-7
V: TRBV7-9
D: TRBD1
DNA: TGTGCCAGCAGCTTAGCGGGGGGACAGGGGGCCTACGAGCAGTACTTC
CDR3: CASSLAGGQGAYEQYF

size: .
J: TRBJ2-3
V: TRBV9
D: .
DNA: TGTGCCAGCAGCGTTGAGTACACAGATACGCAGTATTTT
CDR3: CASSVEYTDTQYF

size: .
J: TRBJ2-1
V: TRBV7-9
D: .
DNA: TGTGCCAGCAGCCTAGACGGGTACAATGAGCAGTTCTTC
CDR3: CASSLDGYNEQFF

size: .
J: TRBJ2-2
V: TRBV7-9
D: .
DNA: TGTGCCAGCAGCAGAGACAGGACGAGCACCGGGGAGCTGTTTTTT
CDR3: CASSRDRTSTGELFF

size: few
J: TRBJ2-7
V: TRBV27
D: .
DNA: TGTGCCAGCAGCCTAACGGGGATCTACGAGCAGTACTTC
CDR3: CASSLTGIYEQYF

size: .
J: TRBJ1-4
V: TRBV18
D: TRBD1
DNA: TGTGCCAGCTCACCACCCATTGGTGGCAGGGGGCGCGAAAAACTGTTTTTT
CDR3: CASSPPIGGRGREKLFF

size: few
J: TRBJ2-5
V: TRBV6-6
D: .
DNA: TGTGCCAGCAGTTCGCGCAGACTAGAGAAAGAGACCCAGTACTTC
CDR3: CASSSRRLEKETQYF

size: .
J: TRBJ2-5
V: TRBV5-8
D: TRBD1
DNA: TGTGCCAGCAGCTTGGAACAGGGGGCGGTGACCCAGTACTTC
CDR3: CASSLEQGAVTQYF

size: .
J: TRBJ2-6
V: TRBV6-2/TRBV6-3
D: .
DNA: TGTGCCAGCAGTTTAGCCTCTGGGGCCAACGTCCTGACTTTC
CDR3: CASSLASGANVLTF

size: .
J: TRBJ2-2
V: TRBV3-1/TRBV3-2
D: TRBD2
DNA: TGTGCCAGCAGCCAGGGACTAGGCACCGGGGAGCTGTTTTTT
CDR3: CASSQGLGTGELFF

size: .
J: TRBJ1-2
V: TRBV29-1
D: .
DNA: TGCAGCGTTGAAGGAGGTACCAACTATGGCTACACCTTC
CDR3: CSVEGGTNYGYTF

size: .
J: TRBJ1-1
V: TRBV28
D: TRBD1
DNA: TGTGCCAGCAGGGCGCTCCAACAGGGGTACACTGAAGCTTTCTTT
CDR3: CASRALQQGYTEAFF

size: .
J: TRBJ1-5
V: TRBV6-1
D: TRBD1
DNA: TGTGCCAGCAGTGTGGGAGTGGGACAGGAGCCGAATCAGCCCCAGCATTTT
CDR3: CASSVGVGQEPNQPQHF

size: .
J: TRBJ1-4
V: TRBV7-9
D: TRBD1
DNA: TGTGCCAGCAGGTCACAAGGACAGGCAAATGAAAAACTGTTTTTT
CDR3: CASRSQGQANEKLFF

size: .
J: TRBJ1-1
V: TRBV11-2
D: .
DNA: TGTGCCAGCAGTCCAGGGGAATTGGGTGAAGCTTTCTTT
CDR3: CASSPGELGEAFF

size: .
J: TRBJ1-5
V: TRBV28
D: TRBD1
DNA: TGTGCCAGCAGGCTCCCGGGACAGGGTAGCAATCAGCCCCAGCATTTT
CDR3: CASRLPGQGSNQPQHF

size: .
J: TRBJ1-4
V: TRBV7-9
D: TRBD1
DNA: TGTGCCAGCAGCCACGGACTCAGGGGGACTAATGAAAAACTGTTTTTT
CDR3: CASSHGLRGTNEKLFF

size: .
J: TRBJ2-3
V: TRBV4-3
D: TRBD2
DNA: TGCGCCAGCAGCCTTGGACGGAGGAGCGGGAGGGCCACAGATACGCAGTATTTT
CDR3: CASSLGRRSGRATDTQYF

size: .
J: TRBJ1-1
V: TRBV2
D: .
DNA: TGTGCCAGCAGTGATTACGGGAACACTGAAGCTTTCTTT
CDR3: CASSDYGNTEAFF

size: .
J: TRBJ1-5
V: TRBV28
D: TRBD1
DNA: TGTGCCAGCAGCTCCCCCCTGGGCAGCCAGGGGGGTCAGCCCCAGCATTTT
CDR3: CASSSPLGSQGGQPQHF

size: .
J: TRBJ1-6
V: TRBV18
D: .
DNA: TGTGCCAGCTCACCAAAGGTCCGGAGCAATTCACCCCTCCACTTT
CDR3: CASSPKVRSNSPLHF

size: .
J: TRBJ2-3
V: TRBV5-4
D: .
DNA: TGTGCCAGCAGCGCCCCGACAGACGCAGATACGCAGTATTTT
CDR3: CASSAPTDADTQYF

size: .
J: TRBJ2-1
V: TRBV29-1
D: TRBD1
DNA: TGCAGCGTTAGAGTAGGGACAGGAGAATTCAATGAGCAGTTCTTC
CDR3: CSVRVGTGEFNEQFF

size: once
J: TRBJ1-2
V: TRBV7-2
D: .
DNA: TGTGCCAGCAGCTCCTACAGACAGAGAACTAACTATGGCTACACCTTC
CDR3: CASSSYRQRTNYGYTF

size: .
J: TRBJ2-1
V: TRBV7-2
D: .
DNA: TGTGCCAGCAGCTTAGTACAGGGTCGCAATGAGCAGTTCTTC
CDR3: CASSLVQGRNEQFF

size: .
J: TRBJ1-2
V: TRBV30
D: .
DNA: TGTGCCTACACATCACGGCGGGGGTATGGCTACACCTTC
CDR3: CAYTSRRGYGYTF

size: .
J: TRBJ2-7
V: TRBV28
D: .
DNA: TGTGCCAGCGGTAGAGGGGGCTCCTACGAGCAGTACTTC
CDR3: CASGRGGSYEQYF

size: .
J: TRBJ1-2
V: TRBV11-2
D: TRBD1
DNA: TGTGCCAGCAGCTTAGGGGACAGTCTATACGGCTACACCTTC
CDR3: CASSLGDSLYGYTF

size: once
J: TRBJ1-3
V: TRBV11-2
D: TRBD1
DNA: TGTGCCAGCAGCTCCCTGACAGGGAGCTCTGGAAACACCATATATTTT
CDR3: CASSSLTGSSGNTIYF

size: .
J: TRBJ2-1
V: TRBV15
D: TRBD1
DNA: TGTGCCACCAGCAGAGGACAGGGTACCTACAATGAGCAGTTCTTC
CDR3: CATSRGQGTYNEQFF

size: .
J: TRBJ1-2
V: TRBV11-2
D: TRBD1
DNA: TGTGCCAGCAGCTTCACAGGGGAGGATGGCTACACCTTC
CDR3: CASSFTGEDGYTF

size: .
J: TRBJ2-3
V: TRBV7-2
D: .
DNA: TGTGCCAGCAACCCAGCGGCTCAGCGGTCAGATACGCAGTATTTT
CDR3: CASNPAAQRSDTQYF

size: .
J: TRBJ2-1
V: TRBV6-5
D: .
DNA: TGTGCCAGCACTCGGGCATTTAACGGGGATGAGCAGTTCTTC
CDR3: CASTRAFNGDEQFF

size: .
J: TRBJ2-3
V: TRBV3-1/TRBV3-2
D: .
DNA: TGTGCCAGCAGCCAAGGTCCAGGCACAGATACGCAGTATTTT
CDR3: CASSQGPGTDTQYF

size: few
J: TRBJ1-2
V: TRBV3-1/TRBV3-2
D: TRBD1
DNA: TGTGCCAGCAGTTTTGGACAGGAGGAGTCGGATGGCTACACCTTC
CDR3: CASSFGQEESDGYTF

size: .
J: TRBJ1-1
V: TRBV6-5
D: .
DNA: TGTGCCAGCAGGGCAGGGGCCACTGAAGCTTTCTTT
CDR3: CASRAGATEAFF

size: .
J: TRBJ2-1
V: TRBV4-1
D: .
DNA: TGCGCCAGCAGCCAAGACGCCTCCGGCTCCTACAATGAGCAGTTCTTC
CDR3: CASSQDASGSYNEQFF

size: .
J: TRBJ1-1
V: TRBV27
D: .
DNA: TGTGCCAGCAGTTTATCGGGGGCAGGGATATTGACTGAAGCTTTCTTT
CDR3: CASSLSGAGILTEAFF

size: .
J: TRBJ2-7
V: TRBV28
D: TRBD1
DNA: TGTGCCAGCAGTGCCCCGGGACAGGGGGTCGAGCAGTACTTC
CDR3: CASSAPGQGVEQYF

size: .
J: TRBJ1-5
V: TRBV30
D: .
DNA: TGTGCCTGGAGTCACGGTCTTAGCAATCAGCCCCAGCATTTT
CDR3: CAWSHGLSNQPQHF

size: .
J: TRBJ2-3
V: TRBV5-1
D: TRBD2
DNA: TGCGCCAGCAGCTTGACGGCTAGCGGGGGGACAGATACGCAGTATTTT
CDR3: CASSLTASGGTDTQYF

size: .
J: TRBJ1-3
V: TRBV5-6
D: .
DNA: TGTGCCAGCAGCAGCCCCTCTGGAAACACCATATATTTT
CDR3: CASSSPSGNTIYF

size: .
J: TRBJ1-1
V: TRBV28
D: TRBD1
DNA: TGTGCCAGCAGGACAGGGTCGTTTGGCACTGAAGCTTTCTTT
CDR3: CASRTGSFGTEAFF

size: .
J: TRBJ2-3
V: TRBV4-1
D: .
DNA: TGCGCCAGCAGCCAAGGTTGGGGGGTAAACACAGATACGCAGTATTTT
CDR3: CASSQGWGVNTDTQYF

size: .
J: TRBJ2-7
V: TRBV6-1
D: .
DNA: TGTGCCAGCAGTGAAGTGAGGGGGGGGTGGTACTTC
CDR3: CASSEVRGGWYF

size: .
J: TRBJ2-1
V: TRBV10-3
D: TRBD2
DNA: TGTGCCATCAGGGAAGCGGGGTCCTACAATGAGCAGTTCTTC
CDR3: CAIREAGSYNEQFF

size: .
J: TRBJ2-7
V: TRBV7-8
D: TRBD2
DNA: TGTGCCAGCAGCGCGGGGACTAGCGGTCCCTACGAGCAGTACTTC
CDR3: CASSAGTSGPYEQYF

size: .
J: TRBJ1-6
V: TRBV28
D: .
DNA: TGTGCCAGCAGTTTCACAGAACGTTCACCCCTCCACTTT
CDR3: CASSFTERSPLHF

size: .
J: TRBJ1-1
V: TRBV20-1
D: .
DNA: TGCAGTGTAGGGGGTACTGAAGCTTTCTTT
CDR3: CSVGGTEAFF

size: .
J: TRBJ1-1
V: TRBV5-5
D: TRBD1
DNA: TGTGCCAGCAGCTTTCTTGGACAGGCGAGGAGCACTGAAGCTTTCTTT
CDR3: CASSFLGQARSTEAFF

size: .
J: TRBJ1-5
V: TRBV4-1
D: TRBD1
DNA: TGCGCCAGCAGCCTCACAGGGGGCGGCAATCAGCCCCAGCATTTT
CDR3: CASSLTGGGNQPQHF

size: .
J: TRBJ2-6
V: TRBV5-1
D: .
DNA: TGCGCCAGCAGCTTGGACGGCTCTGGGGCCAACGTCCTGACTTTC
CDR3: CASSLDGSGANVLTF

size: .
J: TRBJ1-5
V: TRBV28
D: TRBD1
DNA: TGTGCCAGCTTCAGCGGGCAGGGGGACCAGCCCCAGCATTTT
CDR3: CASFSGQGDQPQHF